Sequencing of this TCR beta chain was carried out in a study of shared clonotypes between healthy human individuals. Study results and limitations: Inspection by rarefaction showed sorted-subset sequencing to be incomplete despite large depth.

Measured with immunoSEQ multiplex PCR; TCRdb has only the in-frame clones, and not every one. The data contain under 1 million clones, 96% of them singletons. Terminally differentiated effector memory CD45RA+ cells were excluded by CCR7 positive selection of CD45RO-negative cells. Germline CDR1 and CDR2: MNHEY and SMNVEV (reference sequence). The CDR3 length is 15 residues. V shed 8 bases and J 1 base; nucleotides not matched to a gene: 10. A word on this clone: Its target is not known.

The receptor was isolated from a man younger than 45 in good health. The chain combines TRBV27 with TRBJ2-7; 8 bases fit TRBD2. The sample taken for sequencing was naive CD8+ T cells sorted from blood. The CDR3 loop is CASHPRGGGSYEQYF. The CDR3, as DNA: TGTGCCAGCCATCCCCGGGGGGGAGGGTCCTACGAGCAGTACTTC.